The T cell receptor (beta chain) under discussion was sequenced for a study of T cell responses to AZD1222 COVID-19 vaccine. CDR3 length: 14 amino acids. Germline loops: CDR1 MNHEY, CDR2 SVGAGI. V was clipped by 6 bases and J by 8 bases, with 16 bases between them. Profiled with immunoSEQ multiplex PCR; TCRdb holds only in-frame clones, not every one. The table lists more than 95,000 clones, around 89% of them singletons. The receptor was isolated from an adult who received the AZD1222 COVID-19 vaccine. The rearrangement uses TRBV6-5 and TRBJ2-2, with unresolved D. The source was peripheral blood, collected 28 days after the second AZD1222 dose. As DNA, the CDR3 is TGTGCCAGCAGCTACGGTTCAGGTGCGGGGGAGCTGTTTTTT. Amino acids: CASSYGSGAGELFF.